This T cell receptor beta chain was recovered during a study of blood T cell repertoires in COVID-19. J was trimmed by 6 bases and V by 6 bases; bases with no gene match: 9. Per germline, CDR1 MNHNY and CDR2 SVGAGI (reference sequence). CDR3 length equals 15 residues. The assay was immunoSEQ multiplex PCR, and TCRdb's table has in-frame clones only and misses some. Here the sample spans some 130,000 clones, over 85% being singletons. The receptor was derived from a man aged 55-75 years with COVID-19, enrolled during active disease. The sequencing input was peripheral blood. The chain uses TRBV6-6 and TRBJ2-2; TRBD2 matches at 8 bases. CDR3 sequence (DNA): TGTGCCAGCAGCTCACTAGCGGTCGACGCCGGGGAGCTGTTTTTT. It translates to CASSSLAVDAGELFF.